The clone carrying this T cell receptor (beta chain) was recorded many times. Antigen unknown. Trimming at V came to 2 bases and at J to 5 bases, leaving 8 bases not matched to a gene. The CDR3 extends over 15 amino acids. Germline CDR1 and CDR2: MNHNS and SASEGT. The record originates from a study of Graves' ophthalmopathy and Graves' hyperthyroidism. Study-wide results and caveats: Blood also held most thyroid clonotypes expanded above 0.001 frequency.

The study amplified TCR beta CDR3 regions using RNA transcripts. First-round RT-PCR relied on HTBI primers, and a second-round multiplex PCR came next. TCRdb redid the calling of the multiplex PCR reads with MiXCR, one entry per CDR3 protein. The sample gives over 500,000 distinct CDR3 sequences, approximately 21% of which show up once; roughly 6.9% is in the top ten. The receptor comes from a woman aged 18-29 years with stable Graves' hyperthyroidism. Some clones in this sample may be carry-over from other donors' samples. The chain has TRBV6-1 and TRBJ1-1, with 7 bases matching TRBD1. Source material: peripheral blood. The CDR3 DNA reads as TGTGCCAGCAGTGAAAGGTATCACAGGGGTACTGAAGCTTTCTTT. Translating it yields CASSERYHRGTEAFF.